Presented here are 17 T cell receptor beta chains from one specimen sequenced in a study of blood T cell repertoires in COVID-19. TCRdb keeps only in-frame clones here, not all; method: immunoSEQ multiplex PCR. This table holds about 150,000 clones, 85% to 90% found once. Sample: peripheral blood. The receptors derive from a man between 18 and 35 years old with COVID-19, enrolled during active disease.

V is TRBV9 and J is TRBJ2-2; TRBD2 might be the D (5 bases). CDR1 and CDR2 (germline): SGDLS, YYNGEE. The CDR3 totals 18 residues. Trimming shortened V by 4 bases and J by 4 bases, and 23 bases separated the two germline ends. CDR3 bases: TGTGCCAGCAGCCCCCACCCTGGATGGGAGAGTAGCACCGGGGAGCTGTTTTTT. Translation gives CASSPHPGWESSTGELFF.

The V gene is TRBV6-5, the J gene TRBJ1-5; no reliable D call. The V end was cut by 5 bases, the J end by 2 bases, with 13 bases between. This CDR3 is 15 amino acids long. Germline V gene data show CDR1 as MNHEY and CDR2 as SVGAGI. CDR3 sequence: CASSTEGPGNQPQHF. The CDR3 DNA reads TGTGCCAGCAGTACGGAGGGTCCGGGCAATCAGCCCCAGCATTTT.

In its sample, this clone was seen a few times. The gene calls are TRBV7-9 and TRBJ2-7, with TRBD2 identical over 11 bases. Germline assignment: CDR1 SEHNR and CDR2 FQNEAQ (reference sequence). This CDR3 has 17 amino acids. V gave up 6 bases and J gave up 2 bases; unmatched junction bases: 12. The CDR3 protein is CASSLPLMTSGAYEQYF. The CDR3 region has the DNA TGTGCCAGCAGTCTCCCTCTGATGACTAGCGGGGCCTACGAGCAGTACTTC.

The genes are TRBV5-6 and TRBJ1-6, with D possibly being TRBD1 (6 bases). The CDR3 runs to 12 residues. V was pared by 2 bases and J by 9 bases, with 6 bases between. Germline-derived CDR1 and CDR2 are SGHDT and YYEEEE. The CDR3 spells CASSLGGSPLHF. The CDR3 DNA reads TGTGCCAGCAGCTTAGGGGGTTCACCCCTCCACTTT.

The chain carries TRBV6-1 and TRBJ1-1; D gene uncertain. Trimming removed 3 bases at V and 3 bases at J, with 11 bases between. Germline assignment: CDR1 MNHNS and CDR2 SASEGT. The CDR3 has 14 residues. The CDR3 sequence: CASSEHQAYTEAFF. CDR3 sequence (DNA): TGTGCCAGCAGTGAGCACCAGGCCTACACTGAAGCTTTCTTT.

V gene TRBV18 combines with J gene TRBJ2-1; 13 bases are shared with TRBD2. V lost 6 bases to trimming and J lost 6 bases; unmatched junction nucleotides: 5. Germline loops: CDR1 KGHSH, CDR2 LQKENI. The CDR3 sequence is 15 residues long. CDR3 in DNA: TGTGCCAGCTCGCCGGGACTAGCGGGACCCAATGAGCAGTTCTTC. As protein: CASSPGLAGPNEQFF.

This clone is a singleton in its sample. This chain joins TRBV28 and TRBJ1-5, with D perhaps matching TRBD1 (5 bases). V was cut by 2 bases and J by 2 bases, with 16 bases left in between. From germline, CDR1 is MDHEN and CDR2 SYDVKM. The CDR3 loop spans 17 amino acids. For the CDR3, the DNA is TGTGCCAGCAGTTTAGGGTGGGCCGGGGGAGGCAATCAGCCCCAGCATTTT. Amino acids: CASSLGWAGGGNQPQHF. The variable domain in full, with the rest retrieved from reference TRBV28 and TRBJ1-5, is DVKVTQSSRYLVKRTGEKVFLECVQDMDHENMFWYRQDPGLGLRLIYFSYDVKMKEKGDIPEGYSVSREKKERFSLILESASTNQTSMYLCASSLGWAGGGNQPQHFGDGTRLSIL.

For the CDR3, the DNA is TGTGCCAGCAGCTTAAAGAGTAGCGGGAGGGCCCTGGGCAATGAGCAGTTCTTC. Translation: CASSLKSSGRALGNEQFF. The chain carries TRBV7-3 and TRBJ2-1, with 11 positions matching TRBD2. CDR3 length: 18 amino acids. J was trimmed by 6 bases and V by 1 base; bases with no gene match: 11. The germline gives CDR1 SGHTA, CDR2 FQGTGA.

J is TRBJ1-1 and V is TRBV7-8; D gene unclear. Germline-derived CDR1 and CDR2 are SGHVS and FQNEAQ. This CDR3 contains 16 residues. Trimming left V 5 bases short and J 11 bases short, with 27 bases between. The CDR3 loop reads CASSPRSAGSKPDAFF. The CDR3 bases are TGTGCCAGCAGCCCTCGGTCGGCGGGCTCAAAACCCGATGCTTTCTTT.

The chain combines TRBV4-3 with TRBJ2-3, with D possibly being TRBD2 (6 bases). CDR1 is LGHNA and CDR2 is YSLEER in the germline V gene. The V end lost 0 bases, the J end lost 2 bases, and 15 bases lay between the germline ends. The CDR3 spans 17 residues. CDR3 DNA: TGCGCCAGCAGCCAAGAGGTATACGGGAGTTTCACAGATACGCAGTATTTT. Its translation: CASSQEVYGSFTDTQYF.

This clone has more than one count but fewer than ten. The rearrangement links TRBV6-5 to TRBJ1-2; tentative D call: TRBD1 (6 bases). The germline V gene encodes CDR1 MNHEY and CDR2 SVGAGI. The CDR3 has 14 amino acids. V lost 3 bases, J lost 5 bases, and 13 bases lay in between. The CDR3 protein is CASSYQGQMYGYTF. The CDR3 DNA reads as TGTGCCAGCAGTTATCAGGGGCAGATGTATGGCTACACCTTC.

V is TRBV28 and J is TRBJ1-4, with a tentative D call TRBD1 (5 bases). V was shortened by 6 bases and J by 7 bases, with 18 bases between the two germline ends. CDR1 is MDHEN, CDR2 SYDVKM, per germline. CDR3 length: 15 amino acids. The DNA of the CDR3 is TGTGCCAGCAGCTTGGTGTGGGGCGGGGGTGAAAAACTGTTTTTT. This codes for CASSLVWGGGEKLFF.

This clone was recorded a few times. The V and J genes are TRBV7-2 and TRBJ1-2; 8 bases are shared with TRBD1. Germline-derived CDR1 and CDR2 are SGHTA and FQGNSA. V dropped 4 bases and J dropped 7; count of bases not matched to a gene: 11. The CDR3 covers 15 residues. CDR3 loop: CASSSGQGPSAGYTF. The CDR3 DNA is TGTGCCAGCAGCTCCGGACAGGGCCCTTCAGCTGGCTACACCTTC.

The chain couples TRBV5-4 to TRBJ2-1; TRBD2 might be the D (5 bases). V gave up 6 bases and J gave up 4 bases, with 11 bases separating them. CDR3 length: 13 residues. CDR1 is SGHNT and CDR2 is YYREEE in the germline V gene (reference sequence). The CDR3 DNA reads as TGTGCCAGCATGCCACCGGGGTACAATGAGCAGTTCTTC. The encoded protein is CASMPPGYNEQFF.

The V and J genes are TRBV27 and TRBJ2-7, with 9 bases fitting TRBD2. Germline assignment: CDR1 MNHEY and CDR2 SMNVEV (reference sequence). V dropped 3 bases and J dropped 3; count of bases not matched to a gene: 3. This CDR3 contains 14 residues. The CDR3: CASSFNSGGYEQYF. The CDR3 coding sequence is TGTGCCAGCAGTTTCAATAGCGGGGGCTACGAGCAGTACTTC.

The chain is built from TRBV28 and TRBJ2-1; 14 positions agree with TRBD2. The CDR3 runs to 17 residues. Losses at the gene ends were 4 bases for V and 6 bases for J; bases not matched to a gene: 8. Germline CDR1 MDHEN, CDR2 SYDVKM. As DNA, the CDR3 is TGTGCCAGCAGTTCGATCAGGGGACTAGCGGGAGTCAATGAGCAGTTCTTC. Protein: CASSSIRGLAGVNEQFF.

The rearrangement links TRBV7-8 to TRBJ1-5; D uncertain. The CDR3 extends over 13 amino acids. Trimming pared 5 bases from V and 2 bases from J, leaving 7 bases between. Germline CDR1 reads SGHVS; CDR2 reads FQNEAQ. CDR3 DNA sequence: TGTGCCAGCAGCACCCGAGGCAATCAGCCCCAGCATTTT. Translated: CASSTRGNQPQHF. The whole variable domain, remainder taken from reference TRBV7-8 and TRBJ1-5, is GAGVSQSPRYKVAKRGQDVALRCDPISGHVSLFWYQQALGQGPEFLTYFQNEAQLDKSGLPSDRFFAERPEGSVSTLKIQRTQQEDSAVYLCASSTRGNQPQHFGDGTRLSIL.